The present TCR beta chain was sequenced within a study of T-cell memory formation after mild COVID-19. Broader study findings: Clones contracting over day 15 to 85 were CD4/CD8 balanced, with later expanders leaning CD4+. Cross-reactive memory apparently joined, as some responding clones appeared in pre-infection memory.

Germline assignment: CDR1 MNHNY and CDR2 SVGAGI (reference sequence). This CDR3 has 15 amino acids. The V end lost 4 bases, the J end lost 0 bases, and 12 bases lay between the germline ends. TCRdb fed the 5' RACE reads into MiXCR, producing one record per CDR3 protein. Counted here are around 300,000 distinct CDR3 sequences, approximately 14% occurring once; the ten biggest clones make up 22%. Of note for this clonotype: Antigen unknown.

Sequenced material: PBMCs or a T cell subset sorted from them (not recorded which). This clonotype was sampled from a man between 18 and 29 years old who had mild COVID-19 (a few samples of this study predate the infection). Cell type and time point are not known. This sequence joins TRBV6-6 and TRBJ1-2, with TRBD1 as a possible D gene (6 bases). For the CDR3, the DNA is TGTGCCAGCAGTTCGAGGACAGCTTCTAACTATGGCTACACCTTC. The encoded protein is CASSSRTASNYGYTF.